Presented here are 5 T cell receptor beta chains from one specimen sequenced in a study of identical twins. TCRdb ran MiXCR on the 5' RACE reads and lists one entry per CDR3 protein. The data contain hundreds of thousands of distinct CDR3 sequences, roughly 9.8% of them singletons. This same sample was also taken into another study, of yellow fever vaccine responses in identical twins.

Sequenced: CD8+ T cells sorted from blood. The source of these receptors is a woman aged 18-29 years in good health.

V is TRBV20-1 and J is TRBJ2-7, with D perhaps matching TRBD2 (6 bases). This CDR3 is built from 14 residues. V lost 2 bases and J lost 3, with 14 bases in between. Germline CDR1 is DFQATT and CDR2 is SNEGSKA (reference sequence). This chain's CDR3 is CSARILGGVYEQYF. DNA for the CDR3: TGCAGTGCTAGAATCCTTGGCGGGGTCTACGAGCAGTACTTC.

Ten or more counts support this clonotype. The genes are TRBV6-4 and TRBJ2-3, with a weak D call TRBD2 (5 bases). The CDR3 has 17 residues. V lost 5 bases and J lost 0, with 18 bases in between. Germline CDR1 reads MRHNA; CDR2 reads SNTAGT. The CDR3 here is CASSLEVGSPSTDTQYF. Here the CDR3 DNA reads TGTGCCAGCAGTCTCGAGGTGGGGAGCCCAAGCACAGATACGCAGTATTTT.

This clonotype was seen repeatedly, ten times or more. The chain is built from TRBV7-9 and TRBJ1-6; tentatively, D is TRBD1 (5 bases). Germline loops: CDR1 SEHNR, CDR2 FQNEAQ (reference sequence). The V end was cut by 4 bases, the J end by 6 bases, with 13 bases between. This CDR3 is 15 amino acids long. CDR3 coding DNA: TGTGCCAGCAGCTCCCGAAGACAGACTAATTCACCCCTCCACTTT. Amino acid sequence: CASSSRRQTNSPLHF.

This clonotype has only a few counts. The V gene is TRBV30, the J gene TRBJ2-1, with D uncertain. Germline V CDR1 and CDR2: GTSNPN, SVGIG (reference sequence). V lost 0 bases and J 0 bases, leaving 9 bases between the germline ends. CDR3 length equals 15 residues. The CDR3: CAWSVGLSSYNEQFF. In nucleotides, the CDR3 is TGTGCCTGGAGTGTAGGGCTGAGCTCCTACAATGAGCAGTTCTTC. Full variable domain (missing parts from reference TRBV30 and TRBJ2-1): SQTIHQWPATLVQPVGSPLSLECTVEGTSNPNLYWYRQAAGRGLQLLFYSVGIGQISSEVPQNLSASRPQDRQFILSSKKLLLSDSGFYLCAWSVGLSSYNEQFFGPGTRLTVL.

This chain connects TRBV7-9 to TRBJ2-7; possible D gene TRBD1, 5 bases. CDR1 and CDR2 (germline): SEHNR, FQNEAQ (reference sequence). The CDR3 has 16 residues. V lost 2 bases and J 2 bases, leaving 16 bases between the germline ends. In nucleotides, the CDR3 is TGTGCCAGCAGCTTACTGTTAGGAGTCAGGGCCTACGAGCAGTACTTC. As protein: CASSLLLGVRAYEQYF.